The 23 T cell receptor beta chains below all came from one sample that was sequenced in a study of cytomegalovirus exposure and HLA in healthy donors. Generated by immunoSEQ multiplex PCR, the TCRdb table keeps only in-frame clones and is missing some. This sample has about 200,000 clones, with roughly 86% found just once. The sequenced material came from PBMCs. These receptor sequences come from a woman aged 18 to 35 in good health and CMV-seronegative.

The gene calls are TRBV5-4 and TRBJ2-7; 12 bases line up with TRBD2. Germline CDR1 and CDR2: SGHNT and YYREEE (reference sequence). Trimming at V came to 3 bases and at J to 7 bases, leaving 20 bases not matched to a gene. This CDR3 comprises 19 residues. The CDR3 nucleotides are TGTGCCAGCAGCTCCGGGGGCTGGCTAGCGGGAGGGGTGGGTGAGGAGCAGTACTTC. It codes for CASSSGGWLAGGVGEEQYF.

The CDR3 nucleotides are TGTGCCAGCAGTTTCCGGATGACAGGATTCAATGAGCAGTTCTTC. Encoded protein: CASSFRMTGFNEQFF. This rearrangement joins TRBV6-5 to TRBJ2-1; tentative D call: TRBD1 (6 bases). This CDR3 comprises 15 residues. CDR1 and CDR2 from the germline V gene are MNHEY and SVGAGI. V lost 4 bases and J lost 6, with 16 bases in between.

This clone was seen just once. The chain has TRBV2 and TRBJ1-5; maybe TRBD1 (6 bases). Trimming shortened V by 7 bases and J by 0 bases, and 10 bases separated the two germline ends. CDR3 length equals 14 residues. The germline gives CDR1 SNHLY, CDR2 FYNNEI. The CDR3 bases are TGTGCCAGCACCGGACAGTATAGCAATCAGCCCCAGCATTTT. Amino acids: CASTGQYSNQPQHF.

The chain has TRBV4-2 and TRBJ2-2; D is ambiguous. CDR1 LGHNA and CDR2 YNFKEQ come from the germline V gene. V gave up 1 base and J gave up 6 bases, with 12 bases separating them. The length of the CDR3 is 15 residues. In nucleotides, the CDR3 is TGTGCCAGCAGCCAAGTACTGGTCGCCGCCGGGGAGCTGTTTTTT. Residues: CASSQVLVAAGELFF.

V usage is TRBV30 and J usage is TRBJ2-5, with 15 nucleotides matching TRBD2. The CDR3 runs 15 residues. In germline, CDR1 is GTSNPN, CDR2 SVGIG (reference sequence). J gave up 9 bases and V 4 bases, and 9 bases lay outside the gene matches. CDR3 DNA: TGTGCCTGGAATCCAGAGGGACTAGCGGGAGGCCCCCAGTACTTC. This sequence encodes CAWNPEGLAGGPQYF.

CDR3 in DNA: TGTGCCAGCAGCTCCGGGACAGCCTATAGCAATCAGCCCCAGCATTTT. Protein: CASSSGTAYSNQPQHF. The chain recombines TRBV6-6 with TRBJ1-5; 7 nucleotides line up with TRBD1. The germline V gene has CDR1 MNHNY and CDR2 SVGAGI (reference sequence). The CDR3 length is 16 residues. With V trimmed by 6 bases and J by 0 bases, 8 bases remained unmatched.

The sample holds a few counts of this clone. J is TRBJ1-5 and V is TRBV2; the D gene is possibly TRBD1 (5 bases). V was pared by 5 bases and J by 7 bases, with 18 bases between. The CDR3 contains 15 residues. Looked up from germline, CDR1 is SNHLY and CDR2 is FYNNEI. The CDR3 region has the DNA TGTGCCAGCAGTTTCGGGACTCAAACTTTCCAGCCCCAGCATTTT. Protein product: CASSFGTQTFQPQHF.

The chain employs TRBV6-5 and TRBJ1-1; the match to TRBD1 covers 7 bases. Germline V gene lookup returns CDR1 MNHEY and CDR2 SVGAGI. J lost 1 base, V lost 6 bases, and 5 bases had no gene match. The CDR3 length is 14 residues. The CDR3 protein is CASSRGDRNTEAFF. CDR3 DNA sequence: TGTGCCAGCAGCCGAGGGGACAGGAACACTGAAGCTTTCTTT.

V usage is TRBV5-6 and J usage is TRBJ2-3; 10 bases map to TRBD2. Germline assignment: CDR1 SGHDT and CDR2 YYEEEE. This CDR3 comprises 15 residues. After removal of 1 base from V and 1 base from J, the junction contained 0 bases not matched to a gene. Here the CDR3 DNA reads TGTGCCAGCAGCTTGACTAGCGGGGGCACAGATACGCAGTATTTT. The encoded protein is CASSLTSGGTDTQYF.

V usage is TRBV4-2 and J usage is TRBJ2-7; 11 bases are a match to TRBD1. Germline V gene sequence: CDR1 LGHNA, CDR2 YNFKEQ. This CDR3 region has 16 residues. V was clipped by 3 bases and J by 5 bases; unmatched bases: 9. CDR3 nucleotides: TGTGCCAGCAGCCAGGACGGGACAGGGGGTTCAAACGAGCAGTACTTC. The encoded protein is CASSQDGTGGSNEQYF.

The CDR3, as DNA: TGTGCCAGCAGGTCCCGGACAGGGCCCTACGAGCAGTACTTC. Amino acids: CASRSRTGPYEQYF. The rearrangement links TRBV6-5 to TRBJ2-7, with TRBD1 matching 8 bases. With 6 bases clipped from V and 2 bases from J, the junction kept 6 bases outside the gene matches. The CDR3 loop spans 14 amino acids. CDR1 is MNHEY and CDR2 is SVGAGI in the germline V gene.

The chain uses TRBV9 and TRBJ1-2; TRBD1 matches 7 bases. Trimming at V came to 0 bases and at J to 8 bases, leaving 10 bases not matched to a gene. This CDR3 is 15 amino acids long. The germline V gene encodes CDR1 SGDLS and CDR2 YYNGEE. The CDR3, as DNA: TGTGCCAGCAGCGTAGACCCGGAGGGGGCGTCAGGCTACACCTTC. Its translation: CASSVDPEGASGYTF.

The chain employs TRBV5-6 and TRBJ2-3; 9 bases agree with TRBD2. V trimming: 3 bases; J trimming: 0 bases; junction bases outside the gene matches: 5. The CDR3 spans 16 residues. The germline V gene encodes CDR1 SGHDT and CDR2 YYEEEE. CDR3 region: CASSSRLAASTDTQYF. In DNA form, the CDR3 reads TGTGCCAGCAGCTCACGACTAGCGGCTAGCACAGATACGCAGTATTTT.

This clone was found a few times. The chain combines TRBV2 with TRBJ1-2; 7 nucleotides match TRBD1. Germline V CDR1 and CDR2: SNHLY, FYNNEI. The CDR3 loop spans 13 amino acids. V shed 9 bases, J shed 8 bases, and the junction held 12 bases outside the gene matches. The CDR3 loop is CARTGRGSIGYTF. As DNA, the CDR3 is TGTGCCAGGACAGGGAGAGGCTCTATCGGCTACACCTTC.

J is TRBJ1-1 and V is TRBV27, with unresolved D. CDR3 size: 11 residues. Germline-derived CDR1 and CDR2 are MNHEY and SMNVEV (reference sequence). Trimming left V 6 bases short and J 8 bases short, with 10 bases between. The CDR3 sequence: CASRRLGEAFF. Here the CDR3 DNA reads TGTGCCAGCAGACGTCTCGGGGAAGCTTTCTTT.

This rearrangement joins TRBV10-1 to TRBJ2-7; 9 bases are a match to TRBD2. Trimming cost V 0 bases and J 3 bases; bases outside gene matches: 3. Germline-derived CDR1 and CDR2 are WNHNN and SYGVQD (reference sequence). CDR3 length equals 15 residues. Written as DNA, the CDR3 is TGCGCCAGCAGTGAGTCCAGCGGGGGGATCTACGAGCAGTACTTC. Translation: CASSESSGGIYEQYF.

The J gene is TRBJ2-2, the V gene TRBV27, with TRBD2 as a possible D gene (5 bases). Germline V gives CDR1 MNHEY, CDR2 SMNVEV (reference sequence). CDR3 length: 18 residues. Deletions cut 5 bases from V and 1 base from J, with 20 bases between. The CDR3 sequence is CASSPPMAGYVNTGELFF. The CDR3 DNA reads as TGTGCCAGCAGTCCTCCCATGGCGGGCTATGTGAACACCGGGGAGCTGTTTTTT.

As regards this clone: At one boundary the junction diverges from the germline segment, which might be a read error. The V and J genes are TRBV5-1 and TRBJ2-1; D ambiguous. Germline loops: CDR1 SGHRS, CDR2 YFSETQ. The CDR3 sequence is 14 residues long. The CDR3 DNA follows: TGCGCCAGCAAGGAACAGCCCTCCAACAATGAGCAGTTCTTC. This translates into CASKEQPSNNEQFF.

The rearrangement links TRBV5-4 to TRBJ1-6; 8 bases fit TRBD1. The CDR3 is 15 residues long. Germline lookup yields CDR1 SGHNT and CDR2 YYREEE (reference sequence). V trimming: 1 base; J trimming: 9 bases; junction bases outside the gene matches: 6. The CDR3 DNA is TGTGCCAGCAGCTTGCGGGACAGGACGATTTCACCCCTCCACTTT. Translated, it gives CASSLRDRTISPLHF.

The rearrangement links TRBV6-5 to TRBJ1-3, with 11 bases identical to TRBD1. The length of the CDR3 is 15 residues. The germline gives CDR1 MNHEY, CDR2 SVGAGI. The J segment lost 0 bases and the V segment lost 7 bases, leaving 2 bases of the junction unmatched. The CDR3 DNA reads TGTGCCAGCATAGGACAGGGGGCCTCTGGAAACACCATATATTTT. It specifies CASIGQGASGNTIYF.

The chain employs TRBV6-4 and TRBJ1-4, with D possibly matching TRBD1 (6 bases). The CDR3 is made up of 17 amino acids. Germline V CDR1 and CDR2: MRHNA, SNTAGT. V shed 0 bases and J shed 7 bases, with 18 bases lying between them. CDR3 DNA: TGTGCCAGCAGTGACTCGAGGGCAGGGGCCCAGGGTGAAAAACTGTTTTTT. Translating gives CASSDSRAGAQGEKLFF.

This chain joins TRBV10-1 and TRBJ1-5; D remains ambiguous. Germline values: CDR1 WNHNN, CDR2 SYGVQD (reference sequence). Trimming removed 2 bases at V and 5 bases at J, with 10 bases between. The CDR3 contains 14 residues. The chain's CDR3 is CASSEDYGDQPQHF. The CDR3 DNA reads TGCGCCAGCAGTGAGGACTACGGGGATCAGCCCCAGCATTTT.

CDR3 nucleotide sequence: TGTGCCAGCAGCGTAGCTATGGGACTAGGTGGCACCGGGGAGCTGTTTTTT. Protein: CASSVAMGLGGTGELFF. The chain employs TRBV9 and TRBJ2-2; TRBD2 agrees at 8 bases. The CDR3 sequence is 17 residues long. Germline CDR1 and CDR2: SGDLS and YYNGEE. Trimming removed 0 bases from V and 4 bases from J; junction bases left unmatched: 8.